The 15 T cell receptor beta chains listed next were all sequenced from one sample in a study of CD8+ T cells in alopecia areata. The authors extracted RNA and reverse transcribed it into cDNA as the sequencing template. The table came from immunoSEQ multiplex PCR; TCRdb's copy has only in-frame clones and leaves some out. The data show roughly 120,000 clones, roughly 56% seen once. As for treatment: oral pan-JAK inhibitor, 5-10 mg twice daily. The specimen was CD4+ T cells sorted from blood, collected at week 24, from a patient treated with tofacitinib. The receptors stem from a human donor with alopecia areata.

This CDR3 is CAISEGSEQFF. CDR3 bases: TGTGCCATCAGTGAGGGGAGTGAGCAGTTCTTC. This rearrangement joins TRBV10-3 to TRBJ2-1; D possibly corresponds to TRBD2 (5 bases). Germline CDR1 is ENHRY and CDR2 is SYGVKD. This CDR3 has 11 amino acids. V dropped 2 bases and J dropped 9 bases, with 5 bases sitting between them.

V is TRBV14 and J is TRBJ1-6; D is ambiguous. The V and J ends lost 3 bases and 7 bases respectively, with 4 bases between them. The CDR3 sequence is 12 residues long. Germline V CDR1 and CDR2: SGHDN, FVKESK. The CDR3 DNA follows: TGTGCCAGCAGCCATCCCAATTCACCCCTCCACTTT. It codes for CASSHPNSPLHF.

V gene TRBV20-1 combines with J gene TRBJ1-1; 7 nucleotides line up with TRBD1. V lost 3 bases, J lost 11 bases, and 6 bases stayed unmatched. The germline V gene has CDR1 DFQATT and CDR2 SNEGSKA (reference sequence). The CDR3 has 11 residues. CDR3 protein: CSARNRGGAFF. The CDR3 nucleotides read TGCAGTGCTAGGAACAGGGGCGGTGCTTTCTTT.

The chain joins TRBV4-3 to TRBJ2-6; D unresolved. CDR1 and CDR2 from the germline V gene are LGHNA and YSLEER. This CDR3 contains 15 residues. V lost 3 bases and J lost 3, with 9 bases in between. CDR3 bases: TGCGCCAGCAGCCACATAACGGGTGGGGCCAACGTCCTGACTTTC. Protein: CASSHITGGANVLTF.

The J gene is TRBJ2-4, the V gene TRBV9; D uncertain. The CDR3 is 13 residues long. With 4 bases removed from V and 6 bases from J, the gap between germline ends came to 11 bases. The germline V gene has CDR1 SGDLS and CDR2 YYNGEE. In DNA form, the CDR3 reads TGTGCCAGCAGCACCCCATCCGGAAACATTCAGTACTTC. It encodes CASSTPSGNIQYF.

This rearrangement joins TRBV2 to TRBJ1-1; D unclear. V shed 7 bases and J shed 0 bases, with 15 bases lying between them. CDR1 and CDR2 (germline): SNHLY, FYNNEI. There are 15 residues in the CDR3. CDR3 nucleotides: TGTGCCAGCACCCAAGACAAGATCATGAACACTGAAGCTTTCTTT. Its translation is CASTQDKIMNTEAFF.

J is TRBJ1-3 and V is TRBV20-1; D remains unclear. Germline CDR1 is DFQATT and CDR2 is SNEGSKA (reference sequence). Trimming shortened V by 0 bases and J by 4 bases, and 1 base separated the two germline ends. There are 11 residues in the CDR3. The chain's CDR3 is CSAREGNTIYF. The CDR3 nucleotides read TGCAGTGCTAGAGAGGGAAACACCATATATTTT.

V gene TRBV30 combines with J gene TRBJ1-1, with 9 positions matching TRBD1. This CDR3 is 13 amino acids long. Germline V gene sequence: CDR1 GTSNPN, CDR2 SVGIG (reference sequence). Losses at the gene ends were 5 bases for V and 5 bases for J; bases not matched to a gene: 6. The CDR3 region has the DNA TGTGCCTGGTACAGGGGGCAGGGAACTGAAGCTTTCTTT. This gives the protein CAWYRGQGTEAFF.

V and J are TRBV5-1 and TRBJ2-2; 11 positions agree with TRBD1. The CDR3 contains 17 residues. J lost 4 bases, V lost 4 bases, and 9 bases had no gene match. The V gene's germline CDR1 is SGHRS and CDR2 YFSETQ. The chain's CDR3 is CASSPYLGTGGTGELFF. The CDR3 bases are TGCGCCAGCAGCCCGTACCTCGGGACAGGGGGCACCGGGGAGCTGTTTTTT. The full variable domain, in which reference TRBV5-1 and TRBJ2-2 provide the parts outside the CDR3, is KAGVTQTPRYLIKTRGQQVTLSCSPISGHRSVSWYQQTPGQGLQFLFEYFSETQRNKGNFPGRFSGRQFSNSRSEMNVSTLELGDSALYLCASSPYLGTGGTGELFFGEGSRLTVL.

There are a few counts of this clone. This chain joins TRBV29-1 and TRBJ2-5; a possible D gene is TRBD1 (6 bases). CDR3 length equals 12 residues. The germline gives CDR1 SQVTM, CDR2 ANQGSEA. Trimming pared 7 bases from V and 5 bases from J, leaving 14 bases between. CDR3 sequence: CSASGVSETQYF. The CDR3 DNA reads as TGCAGCGCCTCAGGGGTTTCGGAGACCCAGTACTTC.

The V gene is TRBV29-1, the J gene TRBJ2-5, with 10 bases matching TRBD1. The CDR3 totals 13 residues. V lost 7 bases to trimming and J lost 3 bases; unmatched junction nucleotides: 5. CDR1 SQVTM and CDR2 ANQGSEA come from the germline V gene. The CDR3 DNA reads as TGCAGCGCCCTCGGGACAGGGGAAGAGACCCAGTACTTC. This translates into CSALGTGEETQYF. Filled out from reference TRBV29-1 and TRBJ2-5, the complete variable domain reads SAVISQKPSRDICQRGTSLTIQCQVDSQVTMMFWYRQQPGQSLTLIATANQGSEATYESGFVIDKFPISRPNLTFSTLTVSNMSPEDSSIYLCSALGTGEETQYFGPGTRLLVL.

CDR3 protein: CASSLEGGSLTRAFF. The CDR3 DNA follows: TGTGCCAGCAGCTTAGAAGGGGGCAGTCTCACTCGGGCTTTCTTT. This chain links TRBV11-3 with TRBJ1-1, with TRBD1 matching 7 bases. This CDR3 contains 15 residues. In germline, CDR1 is SGHNT, CDR2 YENEEA. Losses at the gene ends were 0 bases for V and 11 bases for J; bases not matched to a gene: 12.

This clone was counted a few times. The chain carries TRBV7-2 and TRBJ2-5; perhaps TRBD2 as D (7 bases). Germline V lookup: CDR1 SGHTA, CDR2 FQGNSA. This CDR3 has 16 amino acids. V gave up 3 bases and J gave up 2 bases, with 16 bases separating them. This chain's CDR3 is CASSFSSAGAQETQYF. CDR3 in DNA: TGTGCCAGCAGCTTTTCGTCGGCGGGGGCACAAGAGACCCAGTACTTC.

The chain has TRBV19 and TRBJ1-2; the match to TRBD1 covers 8 bases. The germline V gene encodes CDR1 LNHDA and CDR2 SQIVND (reference sequence). This CDR3 comprises 15 residues. Germline trimming cut 6 bases from V and 0 bases from J; bases unmatched to any gene: 6. The CDR3, as DNA: TGTGCCAGTAGCCGAGGGACAGGCGCTAACTATGGCTACACCTTC. Protein sequence: CASSRGTGANYGYTF.

The chain combines TRBV5-1 with TRBJ1-6, with a possible D match to TRBD1 (6 bases). CDR1 and CDR2 from the germline V gene are SGHRS and YFSETQ. The V and J ends lost 7 bases and 6 bases respectively, with 14 bases between them. The CDR3 contains 14 residues. CDR3: CASRDTVLNSPLHF. The CDR3 coding sequence is TGCGCCAGCCGGGACACGGTACTTAATTCACCCCTCCACTTT.